Below, 26 T cell receptor beta chains from the same sample are listed, as sequenced in a study of OX40 agonist ivuxolimab in advanced cancers. Sequencing used immunoSEQ multiplex PCR; TCRdb keeps in-frame clones, though not all of them. The sample comprises about 73,000 clones, roughly 90% of which are singletons, and roughly a tenth rests with the top ten. The source material was CD4+ or CD8+ T cells sorted from blood, sampled in a trial of the OX40 agonist ivuxolimab. The receptors here all came from an adult with an advanced solid tumor such as melanoma, head and neck, liver or kidney cancer.

The V call is TRBV9, the J call TRBJ2-5; TRBD2 matches at 13 bases. Germline assignment: CDR1 SGDLS and CDR2 YYNGEE. The CDR3 is made up of 17 amino acids. V gave up 5 bases and J gave up 3 bases; unmatched junction bases: 10. DNA for the CDR3: TGTGCCAGCAGTGCTCTTGGAGGACTAGCGGGGGAAGAGACCCAGTACTTC. It is translated as CASSALGGLAGEETQYF.

In the case of this clone: The junction differs from germline at one of its ends, possibly a read error. This chain connects TRBV6-5 to TRBJ2-5, with 7 bases identical to TRBD1. The germline V gene has CDR1 MNHEY and CDR2 SVGAGI. CDR3 length: 11 residues. CDR3 residues: CASSYGGQDHF. The CDR3 bases are TGTGCCAGCAGTTACGGCGGACAGGATCACTTC.

The chain has TRBV27 and TRBJ1-2; a possible D gene is TRBD1 (5 bases). Between the trimmed V and J ends, which lost 2 bases and 4 bases, there was a span of 8 bases. Per germline, CDR1 MNHEY and CDR2 SMNVEV (reference sequence). The CDR3 is 13 residues long. The CDR3 DNA sequence: TGTGCCAGCAGTTTAGGGGCGGGCTATGGCTACACCTTC. Translated: CASSLGAGYGYTF.

This clone was counted once. The chain couples TRBV7-6 to TRBJ2-1; 7 positions match TRBD2. The J segment lost 10 bases and the V segment lost 0 bases, leaving 9 bases of the junction unmatched. The germline V gene encodes CDR1 SGHVS and CDR2 FNYEAQ. This CDR3 comprises 15 residues. The CDR3 protein is CASSLALTGAGEQFF. Written as DNA, the CDR3 is TGTGCCAGCAGCTTAGCGCTAACTGGAGCGGGGGAGCAGTTCTTC.

This clone was detected only a few times. V is TRBV25-1 and J is TRBJ1-1; D gene uncertain. The CDR3 totals 11 residues. In germline, CDR1 is MGHDK, CDR2 SYGVNS. CDR3 DNA sequence: TGTGCGGCGGAGGTGAACACTGAAGCTTTCTTT. Translating it yields CAAEVNTEAFF.

The V and J genes are TRBV9 and TRBJ1-1; 10 positions agree with TRBD1. Germline CDR1 reads SGDLS; CDR2 reads YYNGEE. J lost 8 bases, V lost 1 base, and 11 bases had no gene match. This CDR3 comprises 16 residues. CDR3 protein: CASSVNAGQGQGEAFF. CDR3 in DNA: TGTGCCAGCAGCGTAAATGCGGGACAGGGGCAGGGGGAAGCTTTCTTT.

The genes are TRBV6-1 and TRBJ2-7; no clear D. With 2 bases removed from V and 2 bases from J, the gap between germline ends came to 7 bases. Germline CDR1 is MNHNS and CDR2 is SASEGT. CDR3 length: 13 residues. The CDR3 region is CASSESEAYEQYF. The CDR3 nucleotides read TGTGCCAGCAGTGAAAGTGAGGCCTACGAGCAGTACTTC.

The V gene is TRBV9, the J gene TRBJ1-6; D may be TRBD1 (6 bases). The CDR3 is 14 amino acids. CDR1 SGDLS and CDR2 YYNGEE come from the germline V gene. With 4 bases removed from V and 3 bases from J, the gap between germline ends came to 8 bases. The CDR3 nucleotides are TGTGCCAGCAGCCCAGGGGACTATAATTCACCCCTCCACTTT. Translating it yields CASSPGDYNSPLHF.

The V and J genes are TRBV7-6 and TRBJ1-3, with TRBD1 matching over 9 bases. Per the germline V gene, CDR1 is SGHVS and CDR2 is FNYEAQ. The ends lost 5 bases at V and 4 bases at J; junction bases unmatched: 6. CDR3 length: 15 amino acids. This CDR3 reads CASSIEQGAGNTIYF. CDR3 coding DNA: TGTGCCAGCAGCATCGAACAGGGGGCAGGAAACACCATATATTTT.

V usage is TRBV5-1 and J usage is TRBJ2-3; D perhaps matches TRBD1 (6 bases). Trimming shortened V by 0 bases and J by 2 bases, and 16 bases separated the two germline ends. This CDR3 contains 17 residues. Germline CDR1 and CDR2: SGHRS and YFSETQ. The CDR3 region has the DNA TGCGCCAGCAGCTTGGCGAACAGGGTACAGCCCACAGATACGCAGTATTTT. This encodes CASSLANRVQPTDTQYF.

The chain recombines TRBV9 with TRBJ1-2, with 10 bases aligning to TRBD1. CDR1 and CDR2 (germline): SGDLS, YYNGEE. The CDR3 runs 17 residues. Trimming removed 0 bases from V and 4 bases from J; junction bases left unmatched: 9. CDR3: CASSVGGQGTGIYGYTF. CDR3 sequence (DNA): TGTGCCAGCAGCGTAGGGGGACAGGGGACGGGAATCTATGGCTACACCTTC.

This chain links TRBV5-6 with TRBJ1-6, with D uncertain. This CDR3 comprises 15 residues. CDR1 is SGHDT, CDR2 YYEEEE, per germline. Trimming left V 2 bases short and J 0 bases short, with 6 bases between. In DNA, the CDR3 is TGTGCCAGCAGCTTCTCTAGCTCCTATAATTCACCCCTCCACTTT. Amino acids: CASSFSSSYNSPLHF. The full variable domain, in which reference TRBV5-6 and TRBJ1-6 provide the parts outside the CDR3, is DAGVTQSPTHLIKTRGQQVTLRCSPKSGHDTVSWYQQALGQGPQFIFQYYEEEERQRGNFPDRFSGHQFPNYSSELNVNALLLGDSALYLCASSFSSSYNSPLHFGNGTRLTVT.

J is TRBJ2-7 and V is TRBV4-1; 9 nucleotides align to TRBD1. Germline V lookup: CDR1 MGHRA, CDR2 YSYEKL. The CDR3 loop spans 16 amino acids. The V and J ends lost 4 bases and 0 bases, in that order; junction bases with no gene match: 7. CDR3 in DNA: TGCGCCAGCAGCCTCGGGGGGACAGGGAGCTCCTACGAGCAGTACTTC. It specifies CASSLGGTGSSYEQYF.

The J gene is TRBJ2-7, the V gene TRBV27; TRBD1 agrees at 7 bases. Looked up from germline, CDR1 is MNHEY and CDR2 is SMNVEV (reference sequence). The CDR3 extends over 11 amino acids. Trimming removed 5 bases from V and 9 bases from J; junction bases left unmatched: 4. The CDR3 DNA reads as TGTGCCAGCAGTCCAGGGGGTAGGCAGTACTTC. Its translation is CASSPGGRQYF.

The genes are TRBV11-2 and TRBJ2-7; tentatively, D is TRBD1 (5 bases). Germline-derived CDR1 and CDR2 are SGHAT and FQNNGV. Trimming removed 5 bases at V and 3 bases at J, with 14 bases between. This CDR3 has 14 residues. This CDR3 is CASSLGAGGYEQYF. CDR3 nucleotides: TGTGCCAGCAGCCTAGGGGCTGGCGGCTACGAGCAGTACTTC.

The V gene is TRBV27, the J gene TRBJ2-1; possibly TRBD1 or TRBD2 for D (5 bases each). Trimming stripped 4 bases from V and 1 base from J, with 14 bases between. The CDR3 spans 16 residues. The germline V gene encodes CDR1 MNHEY and CDR2 SMNVEV (reference sequence). The CDR3 region has the DNA TGTGCCAGCAGTTCATCCTCGTGGGGGTCCTACAATGAGCAGTTCTTC. Translating it yields CASSSSSWGSYNEQFF.

In this sample, this clone turned up once. The chain has TRBV4-1 and TRBJ1-1; 11 bases map to TRBD1. CDR3 length: 14 residues. CDR1 is MGHRA, CDR2 YSYEKL, per germline. V lost 8 bases, J lost 8 bases, and 10 bases stayed unmatched. The CDR3 nucleotides read TGCGCCAGCGGGCGAGGACAGGGGGCTCCAGAAGCTTTCTTT. Translated, it gives CASGRGQGAPEAFF.

V usage is TRBV6-5 and J usage is TRBJ1-2, with D perhaps matching TRBD1 (5 bases). Between the trimmed V and J ends, which lost 2 bases and 3 bases, there was a span of 13 bases. The V gene's germline CDR1 is MNHEY and CDR2 SVGAGI. This CDR3 spans 15 amino acids. The CDR3 coding sequence is TGTGCCAGCAGTTACGAAGTCTCAGGGCACTATGGCTACACCTTC. The encoded protein is CASSYEVSGHYGYTF.

V and J are TRBV12-5 and TRBJ2-1; D is unresolved. V was trimmed by 7 bases and J by 4 bases, leaving 11 bases between them. Germline CDR1 and CDR2: LGHNT and FRNRAP. CDR3 length: 13 amino acids. The DNA of the CDR3 is TGTGCTAGTGTCAACGGTGGATACAATGAGCAGTTCTTC. Its translation: CASVNGGYNEQFF.

The V call is TRBV6-6, the J call TRBJ1-2; D is perhaps TRBD1 (5 bases). The CDR3 length is 15 residues. V lost 10 bases and J lost 4, with 22 bases in between. Germline lookup yields CDR1 MNHNY and CDR2 SVGAGI (reference sequence). CDR3 DNA: TGTGCCACCCGACAGAGCCTTGAGGGGCTCTATGGCTACACCTTC. Its translation is CATRQSLEGLYGYTF.

The genes are TRBV5-5 and TRBJ1-5, with a weak D call TRBD1 (6 bases). This CDR3 contains 12 residues. The V gene lost 4 bases and the J gene lost 7 bases, with 9 bases spanning the gap. Germline loops: CDR1 SGHKS, CDR2 YYEKEE (reference sequence). In DNA, the CDR3 is TGTGCCAGCAGCACAGGGAACCAGCCCCAGCATTTT. Its translation is CASSTGNQPQHF.

The chain recombines TRBV7-9 with TRBJ1-4, with 7 bases matching TRBD1. J gave up 7 bases and V 4 bases, and 9 bases lay outside the gene matches. The V gene's germline CDR1 is SEHNR and CDR2 FQNEAQ (reference sequence). The CDR3 runs 15 residues. The CDR3: CASSSRIRDSEKLFF. The CDR3 nucleotides are TGTGCCAGCAGCTCAAGAATCCGGGACAGTGAAAAACTGTTTTTT.

On this clone: Other DNA sequences in the sample encode the same CDR3. This chain links TRBV27 with TRBJ2-7; tentatively, D is TRBD1 or TRBD2 (5 bases each). Germline V gene data show CDR1 as MNHEY and CDR2 as SMNVEV (reference sequence). The V gene lost 6 bases and the J gene lost 1 base, with 10 bases spanning the gap. The CDR3 has 13 residues. The CDR3 sequence is CASSPGSSYEQYF. CDR3 coding DNA: TGTGCCAGCAGCCCAGGGAGTTCCTACGAGCAGTACTTC.

The gene calls are TRBV5-1 and TRBJ2-3; D is unresolved. This CDR3 spans 14 amino acids. V gave up 0 bases and J gave up 2 bases, with 7 bases separating them. CDR1 is SGHRS, CDR2 YFSETQ, per germline. CDR3 sequence (DNA): TGCGCCAGCAGCTTGGTGATGAACACAGATACGCAGTATTTT. This gives the protein CASSLVMNTDTQYF.

V and J are TRBV27 and TRBJ1-1, with TRBD1 as a possible D gene (6 bases). The V and J ends lost 5 bases and 4 bases respectively, with 14 bases between them. The CDR3 is made up of 14 amino acids. Germline CDR1 reads MNHEY; CDR2 reads SMNVEV (reference sequence). For the CDR3, the DNA is TGTGCCAGCAGTCCACTACAGGGATCCACTGAAGCTTTCTTT. This encodes CASSPLQGSTEAFF.

The chain has TRBV4-1 and TRBJ1-4; tentatively, D is TRBD1 (6 bases). Per germline, CDR1 MGHRA and CDR2 YSYEKL. The CDR3 consists of 16 residues. Trimming removed 3 bases from V and 8 bases from J, with 19 bases in between. In nucleotides, the CDR3 is TGCGCCAGCAGCCAGCTGGGGGGGCGCGACCGGGAAAAACTGTTTTTT. Its protein is CASSQLGGRDREKLFF.